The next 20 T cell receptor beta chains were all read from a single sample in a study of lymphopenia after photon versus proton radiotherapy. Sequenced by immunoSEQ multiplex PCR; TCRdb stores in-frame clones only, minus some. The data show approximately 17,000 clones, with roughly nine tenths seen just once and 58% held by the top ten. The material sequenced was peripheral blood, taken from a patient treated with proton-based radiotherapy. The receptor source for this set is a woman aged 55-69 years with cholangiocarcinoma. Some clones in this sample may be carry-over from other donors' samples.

CDR3: CASRGGSGNTIYF. DNA for the CDR3: TGTGCCAGCCGCGGGGGCTCTGGAAACACCATATATTTT. The chain links TRBV6-1 to TRBJ1-3, with a tentative D call TRBD1 (5 bases). V lost 8 bases to trimming and J lost 0 bases, with 8 bases between them. Germline V gene data show CDR1 as MNHNS and CDR2 as SASEGT. This CDR3 region has 13 residues.

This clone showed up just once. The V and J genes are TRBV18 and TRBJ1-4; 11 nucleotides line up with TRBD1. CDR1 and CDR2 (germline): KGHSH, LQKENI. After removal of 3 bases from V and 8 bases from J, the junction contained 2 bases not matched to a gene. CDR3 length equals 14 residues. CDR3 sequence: CASSPRTGGEKLFF. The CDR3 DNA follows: TGTGCCAGCTCACCCCGGACAGGGGGCGAAAAACTGTTTTTT.

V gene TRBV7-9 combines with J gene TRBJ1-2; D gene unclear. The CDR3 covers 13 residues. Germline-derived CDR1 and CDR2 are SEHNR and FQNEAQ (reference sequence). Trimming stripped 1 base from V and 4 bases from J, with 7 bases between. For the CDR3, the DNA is TGTGCCAGCAGCTTAGAAACCGGCTATGGCTACACCTTC. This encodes CASSLETGYGYTF.

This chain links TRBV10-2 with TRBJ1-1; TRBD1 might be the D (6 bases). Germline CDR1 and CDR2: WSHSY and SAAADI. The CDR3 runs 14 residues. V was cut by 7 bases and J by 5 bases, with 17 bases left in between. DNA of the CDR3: TGCGCCAGCATCCCCGGGGGGCGTAGAACTGAAGCTTTCTTT. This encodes CASIPGGRRTEAFF.

The chain's CDR3 is CASSPRMYQETQYF. DNA of the CDR3: TGTGCCAGCAGTCCACGGATGTACCAAGAGACCCAGTACTTC. V gene TRBV2 combines with J gene TRBJ2-5; the D is unclear. This CDR3 region has 14 residues. Per the germline V gene, CDR1 is SNHLY and CDR2 is FYNNEI. Trimming pared 5 bases from V and 0 bases from J, leaving 10 bases between. Full variable domain (outside the CDR3, taken from reference TRBV2 and TRBJ2-5): EPEVTQTPSHQVTQMGQEVILRCVPISNHLYFYWYRQILGQKVEFLVSFYNNEISEKSEIFDDQFSVERPDGSNFTLKIRSTKLEDSAMYFCASSPRMYQETQYFGPGTRLLVL.

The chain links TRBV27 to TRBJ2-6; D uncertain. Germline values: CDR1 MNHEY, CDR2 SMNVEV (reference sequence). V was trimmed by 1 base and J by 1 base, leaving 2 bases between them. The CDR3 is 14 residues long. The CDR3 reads CASSLLSGANVLTF. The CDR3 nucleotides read TGTGCCAGCAGTTTATTGTCTGGGGCCAACGTCCTGACTTTC.

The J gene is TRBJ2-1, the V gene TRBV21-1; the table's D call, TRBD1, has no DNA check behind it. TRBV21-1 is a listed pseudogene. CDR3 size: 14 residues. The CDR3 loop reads CASSTGCRYNEQFF. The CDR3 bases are TGTGCCAGCAGCACTGGCTGCCGATACAATGAGCAGTTCTTC.

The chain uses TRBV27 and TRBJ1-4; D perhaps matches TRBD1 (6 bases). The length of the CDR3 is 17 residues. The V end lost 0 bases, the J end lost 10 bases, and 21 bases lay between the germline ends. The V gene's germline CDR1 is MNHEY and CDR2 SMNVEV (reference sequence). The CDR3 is CASSLSMVQGAPGKLFF. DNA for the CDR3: TGTGCCAGCAGTTTATCGATGGTACAGGGTGCCCCGGGAAAACTGTTTTTT.

The CDR3 nucleotides read TGTGCCAGTAGTCCCCGGACAGGGAGGCTGGGCGGCGAGCAGTACTTC. This encodes CASSPRTGRLGGEQYF. The V gene is TRBV19, the J gene TRBJ2-7, with 8 bases that match TRBD1. The CDR3 runs to 16 residues. Germline V gene lookup returns CDR1 LNHDA and CDR2 SQIVND (reference sequence). V gave up 5 bases and J gave up 6 bases; unmatched junction bases: 15.

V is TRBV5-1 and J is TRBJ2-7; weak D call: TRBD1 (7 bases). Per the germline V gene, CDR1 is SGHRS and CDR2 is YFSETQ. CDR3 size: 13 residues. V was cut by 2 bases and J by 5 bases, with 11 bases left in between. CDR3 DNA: TGCGCCAGCAGCTTAGGAGGGGGCGACGAGCAGTACTTC. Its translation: CASSLGGGDEQYF.

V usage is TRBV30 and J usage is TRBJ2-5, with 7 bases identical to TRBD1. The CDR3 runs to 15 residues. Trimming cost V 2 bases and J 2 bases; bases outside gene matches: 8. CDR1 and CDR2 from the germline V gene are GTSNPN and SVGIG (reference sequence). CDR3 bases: TGTGCCTGGAGTATGGGGTCAGGGGGACAAGAGACCCAGTACTTC. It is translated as CAWSMGSGGQETQYF. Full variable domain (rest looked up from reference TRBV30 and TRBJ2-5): SQTIHQWPATLVQPVGSPLSLECTVEGTSNPNLYWYRQAAGRGLQLLFYSVGIGQISSEVPQNLSASRPQDRQFILSSKKLLLSDSGFYLCAWSMGSGGQETQYFGPGTRLLVL.

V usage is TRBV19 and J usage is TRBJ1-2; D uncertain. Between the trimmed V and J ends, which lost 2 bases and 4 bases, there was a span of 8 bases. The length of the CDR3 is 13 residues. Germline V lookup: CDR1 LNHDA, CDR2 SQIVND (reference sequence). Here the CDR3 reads CASSISAVYGYTF. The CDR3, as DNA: TGTGCCAGTAGTATATCGGCAGTCTATGGCTACACCTTC.

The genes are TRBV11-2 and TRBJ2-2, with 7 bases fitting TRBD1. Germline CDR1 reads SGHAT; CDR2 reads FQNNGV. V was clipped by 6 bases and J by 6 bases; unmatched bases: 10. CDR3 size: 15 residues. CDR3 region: CASSSQGFGAGELFF. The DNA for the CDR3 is TGTGCCAGCAGTTCACAGGGGTTCGGTGCCGGGGAGCTGTTTTTT.

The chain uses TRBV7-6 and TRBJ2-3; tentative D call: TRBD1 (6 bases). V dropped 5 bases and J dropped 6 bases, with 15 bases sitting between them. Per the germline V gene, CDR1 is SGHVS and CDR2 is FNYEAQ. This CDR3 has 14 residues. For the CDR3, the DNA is TGTGCCAGCAGCCAGTTCACAGGGACCGATACGCAGTATTTT. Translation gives CASSQFTGTDTQYF.

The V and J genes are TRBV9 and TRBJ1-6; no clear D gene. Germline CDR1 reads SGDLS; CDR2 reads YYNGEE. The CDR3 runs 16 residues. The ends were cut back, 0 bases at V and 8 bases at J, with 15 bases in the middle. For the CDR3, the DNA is TGTGCCAGCAGCGTAGGAGCCCGGGGAATCGATTCACCCCTCCACTTT. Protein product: CASSVGARGIDSPLHF. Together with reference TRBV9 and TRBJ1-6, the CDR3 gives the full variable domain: DSGVTQTPKHLITATGQRVTLRCSPRSGDLSVYWYQQSLDQGLQFLIQYYNGEERAKGNILERFSAQQFPDLHSELNLSSLELGDSALYFCASSVGARGIDSPLHFGNGTRLTVT.

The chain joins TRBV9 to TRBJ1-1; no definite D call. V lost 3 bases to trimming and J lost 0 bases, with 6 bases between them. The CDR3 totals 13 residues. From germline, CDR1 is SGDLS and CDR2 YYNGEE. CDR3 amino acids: CASSAQMNTEAFF. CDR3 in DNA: TGTGCCAGCAGCGCCCAAATGAACACTGAAGCTTTCTTT.

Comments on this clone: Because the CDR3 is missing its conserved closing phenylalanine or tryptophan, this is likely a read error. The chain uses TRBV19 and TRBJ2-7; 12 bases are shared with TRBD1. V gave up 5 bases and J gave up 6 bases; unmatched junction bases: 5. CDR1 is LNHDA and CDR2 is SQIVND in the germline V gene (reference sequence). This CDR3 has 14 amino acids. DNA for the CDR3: TGTGCCAGTAGTCCGGGACAGGGGGCACGCGAGCAGTACCTC. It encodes CASSPGQGAREQYL.

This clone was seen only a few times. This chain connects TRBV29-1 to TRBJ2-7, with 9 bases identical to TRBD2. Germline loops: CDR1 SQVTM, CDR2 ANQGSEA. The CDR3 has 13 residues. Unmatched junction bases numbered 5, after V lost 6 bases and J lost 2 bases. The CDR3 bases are TGCAGCGTCGAGACTAGCGGCCCCTACGAGCAGTACTTC. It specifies CSVETSGPYEQYF.

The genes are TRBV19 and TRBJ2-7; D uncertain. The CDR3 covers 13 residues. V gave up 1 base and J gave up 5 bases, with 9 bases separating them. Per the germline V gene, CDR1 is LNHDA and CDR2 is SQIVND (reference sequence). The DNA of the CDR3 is TGTGCCAGTAGTATAGTAAGGGCGGACGAGCAGTACTTC. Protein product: CASSIVRADEQYF.

CDR3 bases: TGTGCCAGCAGGAAAAGACAGGGGGCATACAAATATGGCTACACCTTC. It translates to CASRKRQGAYKYGYTF. The chain recombines TRBV5-6 with TRBJ1-2; TRBD1 agrees at 10 bases. V lost 5 bases to trimming and J lost 5 bases; unmatched junction nucleotides: 12. The CDR3 spans 16 residues. Germline V CDR1 and CDR2: SGHDT, YYEEEE.